A single sample is the source of the 26 T cell receptor beta chains below, sequenced in a study of blood T cell repertoires in COVID-19 (dated by TCRdb to the early 2020s). Receptors were amplified or captured by the immunoSEQ multiplex PCR assay. The source is immuneACCESS, and TCRdb retained only in-frame sequences with V and J called. Part of the clones is not carried over; for the studies checked, unresolved V genes explain less than half of this, and the remainder is unexplained. The sample table records around 30,000 clones; roughly 93% of these occur just once. The leading ten clones occupy roughly 1% of the sample. What was sequenced was peripheral blood. Receptor source: a male donor with active COVID-19.

This chain connects TRBV19 to TRBJ2-2, with TRBD2 identical over 8 bases. Trimming took 2 bases from V and 6 from J; bases not matched to a gene: 8. The CDR3 loop spans 16 amino acids. Per germline, CDR1 LNHDA and CDR2 SQIVND (reference sequence). The CDR3 region is CASSIFAGGFPGELFF. CDR3 nucleotides: TGTGCCAGTAGTATATTCGCGGGGGGTTTTCCCGGGGAGCTGTTTTTT.

V and J are TRBV4-1 and TRBJ2-7; D ambiguous. Trimming took 4 bases from V and 3 from J, leaving 10 bases between them. The CDR3 sequence is 13 residues long. The germline V gene encodes CDR1 MGHRA and CDR2 YSYEKL. The CDR3 nucleotides are TGCGCCAGCAGCCTTGTTTTAAACTACGAGCAGTACTTC. It yields the protein CASSLVLNYEQYF.

This chain connects TRBV6-5 to TRBJ2-4; weak D call: TRBD2 (7 bases). V was trimmed by 7 bases and J by 2 bases, leaving 12 bases between them. Germline assignment: CDR1 MNHEY and CDR2 SVGAGI. CDR3 length: 14 residues. DNA for the CDR3: TGTGCCAGCACCCCGGGGGGCTCCAAAAACATTCAGTACTTC. Its protein is CASTPGGSKNIQYF.

The V and J genes are TRBV7-2 and TRBJ1-1; D gene unclear. This CDR3 contains 14 residues. Germline V lookup: CDR1 SGHTA, CDR2 FQGNSA. V dropped 0 bases and J dropped 7 bases, with 12 bases sitting between them. CDR3 nucleotide sequence: TGTGCCAGCAGCTTAGCCCGTCCGGGGAATGAAGCTTTCTTT. Encoded protein: CASSLARPGNEAFF.

The chain links TRBV5-1 to TRBJ2-1; TRBD1 matches 8 bases. Trimming removed 2 bases from V and 2 bases from J; junction bases left unmatched: 9. Germline CDR1 SGHRS, CDR2 YFSETQ. The CDR3 consists of 17 residues. The CDR3 is CASSLGPLTGAYNEQFF. CDR3 sequence (DNA): TGCGCCAGCAGCTTAGGCCCACTGACAGGGGCCTACAATGAGCAGTTCTTC.

The V and J genes are TRBV24-1 and TRBJ2-2; TRBD1 is a possible D gene (5 bases). Trimming took 4 bases from V and 1 from J, leaving 9 bases between them. CDR3 length: 15 amino acids. Germline V lookup: CDR1 KGHDR, CDR2 SFDVKD. This CDR3 reads CATSDQTVNTGELFF. CDR3 in DNA: TGTGCCACCAGTGACCAGACAGTGAACACCGGGGAGCTGTTTTTT.

The chain is built from TRBV5-1 and TRBJ2-7, with D possibly matching TRBD2 (6 bases). V was pared by 4 bases and J by 2 bases, with 13 bases between. The germline V gene encodes CDR1 SGHRS and CDR2 YFSETQ. The CDR3 totals 14 residues. The CDR3, as DNA: TGCGCCAGCAGCCTGGGAGGACACACCTACGAGCAGTACTTC. It specifies CASSLGGHTYEQYF.

V usage is TRBV19 and J usage is TRBJ1-1; possibly TRBD1 for D (5 bases). CDR3 length equals 13 residues. The germline V gene has CDR1 LNHDA and CDR2 SQIVND (reference sequence). The V and J ends lost 5 bases and 7 bases respectively, with 14 bases between them. The CDR3 reads CASSLKGGDEAFF. CDR3 bases: TGTGCCAGTAGTCTCAAGGGAGGGGATGAAGCTTTCTTT.

This clone rates as medium-sized. This chain uses TRBV29-1 with TRBJ1-2; 8 bases fit TRBD1. Germline V gene data show CDR1 as SQVTM and CDR2 as ANQGSEA. Unmatched junction bases numbered 10, after V lost 5 bases and J lost 5 bases. The CDR3 extends over 14 amino acids. In nucleotides, the CDR3 is TGCAGCGTTAAGGGGACAGGTCCGCAGTATGGCTACACCTTC. Its protein product is CSVKGTGPQYGYTF.

V and J are TRBV27 and TRBJ1-1; 9 nucleotides match TRBD1. CDR1 and CDR2 from the germline V gene are MNHEY and SMNVEV (reference sequence). V lost 6 bases to trimming and J lost 4 bases; unmatched junction nucleotides: 12. The CDR3 is 16 amino acids. The CDR3 sequence is CASRRDRVVFSTEAFF. The CDR3, as DNA: TGTGCCAGCAGGAGGGACAGGGTAGTGTTCAGCACTGAAGCTTTCTTT.

V gene TRBV5-8 combines with J gene TRBJ1-4; D is uncertain. Per germline, CDR1 SGHTS and CDR2 YDEGEE. The CDR3 runs to 13 residues. With 5 bases removed from V and 8 bases from J, the gap between germline ends came to 13 bases. The CDR3 loop is CASSPWKREKLFF. The CDR3 DNA is TGTGCCAGCAGTCCCTGGAAGAGGGAAAAACTGTTTTTT.

This chain links TRBV3-1 (or the pseudogene TRBV3-2) with TRBJ1-2; the match to TRBD1 covers 8 bases. CDR3 length equals 16 residues. Trimming took 1 base from V and 8 from J; bases not matched to a gene: 12. Germline CDR1 is LGHDT and CDR2 is YNNKEL (reference sequence). The CDR3 sequence is CASSQAQQGGRTGYTF. The CDR3, as DNA: TGTGCCAGCAGCCAAGCTCAACAGGGGGGCAGGACCGGCTACACCTTC.

The V call is TRBV7-3, the J call TRBJ1-1, with D possibly being TRBD1 (6 bases). Per the germline V gene, CDR1 is SGHTA and CDR2 is FQGTGA. V was pared by 5 bases and J by 1 base, with 14 bases between. The CDR3 consists of 15 residues. In DNA, the CDR3 is TGTGCCAGCAGCAAACAACAGGGAACGAACACTGAAGCTTTCTTT. The encoded protein is CASSKQQGTNTEAFF.

This sequence joins TRBV7-2 and TRBJ1-1; tentatively, D is TRBD1 (6 bases). The CDR3 is 14 residues long. Deletions cut 7 bases from V and 6 bases from J, with 18 bases between. The germline V gene has CDR1 SGHTA and CDR2 FQGNSA. The CDR3 DNA reads as TGTGCCAGCAACCGTCAGGGGATTGGGTCTGAAGCTTTCTTT. It translates to CASNRQGIGSEAFF.

This sequence joins TRBV7-9 and TRBJ2-7; 9 bases line up with TRBD1. V dropped 1 base and J dropped 6; count of bases not matched to a gene: 7. CDR3 length equals 15 residues. Germline CDR1 reads SEHNR; CDR2 reads FQNEAQ (reference sequence). CDR3 DNA sequence: TGTGCCAGCAGCTTAGTAATGGGACAGGGTCGCGAGCAGTACTTC. Translated, it gives CASSLVMGQGREQYF.

The chain uses TRBV6-1 and TRBJ1-5; 10 bases fit TRBD1. This CDR3 contains 18 residues. Trimming at V came to 3 bases and at J to 2 bases, leaving 10 bases not matched to a gene. CDR1 MNHNS and CDR2 SASEGT come from the germline V gene. DNA of the CDR3: TGTGCCAGCAGTGAGGGATATAGTGGGACAGGGGGCAATCAGCCCCAGCATTTT. It translates to CASSEGYSGTGGNQPQHF.

V and J are TRBV7-9 and TRBJ1-3, with 8 bases that match TRBD1. From germline, CDR1 is SEHNR and CDR2 FQNEAQ (reference sequence). The CDR3 extends over 16 amino acids. Trimming took 1 base from V and 4 from J; bases not matched to a gene: 6. CDR3 region: CASSLGTGRAGNTIYF. CDR3 DNA sequence: TGTGCCAGCAGCTTAGGGACAGGGAGAGCCGGAAACACCATATATTTT.

The CDR3 region has the DNA TGTGCCACCAGTGATCCCCTAATTTTAGACAATGAGCAGTTCTTC. Translated: CATSDPLILDNEQFF. The V gene is TRBV24-1, the J gene TRBJ2-1; D is undetermined. Germline V gene data show CDR1 as KGHDR and CDR2 as SFDVKD. V lost 3 bases and J 5 bases, leaving 13 bases between the germline ends. The CDR3 contains 15 residues.

The rearrangement links TRBV11-3 to TRBJ2-5; D is uncertain. The CDR3 loop spans 14 amino acids. Germline loops: CDR1 SGHNT, CDR2 YENEEA. V was cut by 8 bases and J by 2 bases, with 15 bases left in between. The CDR3 loop reads CASGGWATQETQYF. Here the CDR3 DNA reads TGTGCCAGCGGTGGGTGGGCCACACAAGAGACCCAGTACTTC.

The V gene is TRBV6-5, the J gene TRBJ2-2, with TRBD1 matching over 8 bases. The germline V gene encodes CDR1 MNHEY and CDR2 SVGAGI. This CDR3 spans 13 amino acids. V was clipped by 5 bases and J by 6 bases; unmatched bases: 2. CDR3 residues: CASSLQGAGELFF. CDR3 coding DNA: TGTGCCAGCAGTCTACAGGGGGCCGGGGAGCTGTTTTTT.

The genes are TRBV2 and TRBJ2-3; D perhaps matches TRBD1 (5 bases). Trimming stripped 3 bases from V and 6 bases from J, with 10 bases between. This CDR3 spans 13 amino acids. Germline CDR1 reads SNHLY; CDR2 reads FYNNEI. The CDR3 nucleotides read TGTGCCAGCAGTGATGGGGCTGCGGATACGCAGTATTTT. Protein product: CASSDGAADTQYF.

The chain couples TRBV9 to TRBJ2-7; maybe TRBD1 (5 bases). This CDR3 has 14 residues. V was cut by 0 bases and J by 5 bases, with 12 bases left in between. Germline CDR1 is SGDLS and CDR2 is YYNGEE. The CDR3 DNA is TGTGCCAGCAGCGTAGCTTGGGGCTCGGACGAGCAGTACTTC. Translated, it gives CASSVAWGSDEQYF.

This chain connects TRBV25-1 to TRBJ2-5, with 10 bases aligning to TRBD2. This CDR3 has 17 amino acids. V gave up 1 base and J gave up 4 bases; unmatched junction bases: 9. CDR1 and CDR2 from the germline V gene are MGHDK and SYGVNS. CDR3 protein: CASSEWVSGGPGETQYF. The DNA of the CDR3 is TGTGCCAGCAGTGAATGGGTTAGCGGGGGGCCCGGAGAGACCCAGTACTTC.

The chain is built from TRBV3-1 (or the pseudogene TRBV3-2) and TRBJ1-5; TRBD1 aligns across 9 bases. The CDR3 consists of 17 residues. Per the germline V gene, CDR1 is LGHDT and CDR2 is YNNKEL (reference sequence). V gave up 5 bases and J gave up 2 bases; unmatched junction bases: 10. CDR3: CASSYSGTGYGNQPQHF. The CDR3 DNA follows: TGTGCCAGCAGCTACTCCGGGACAGGGTATGGCAATCAGCCCCAGCATTTT.

This clone was recorded only once. The chain links TRBV19 to TRBJ1-4; TRBD1 agrees at 10 bases. V lost 7 bases, J lost 6 bases, and 5 bases stayed unmatched. From germline, CDR1 is LNHDA and CDR2 SQIVND (reference sequence). This CDR3 comprises 14 residues. CDR3 sequence reads: CASKDRGRDEKLFF. The CDR3 region has the DNA TGTGCCAGTAAAGACAGGGGGCGCGATGAAAAACTGTTTTTT.

In this sample, this clone turned up once. The chain recombines TRBV11-2 with TRBJ2-1; TRBD2 matches at 8 bases. Unmatched junction bases numbered 10, after V lost 1 base and J lost 5 bases. CDR1 and CDR2 from the germline V gene are SGHAT and FQNNGV. The CDR3 runs to 17 residues. The CDR3 is CASSLGTAGVKDNEQFF. The CDR3 DNA sequence: TGTGCCAGCAGCTTAGGAACAGCGGGGGTCAAAGACAATGAGCAGTTCTTC. Full variable domain (outside the CDR3, taken from reference TRBV11-2 and TRBJ2-1): EAGVAQSPRYKIIEKRQSVAFWCNPISGHATLYWYQQILGQGPKLLIQFQNNGVVDDSQLPKDRFSAERLKGVDSTLKIQPAKLEDSAVYLCASSLGTAGVKDNEQFFGPGTRLTVL.